What follows are 14 T cell receptor beta chains derived from one specimen sequenced in a study of CD8 T cells in ankylosing spondylitis. TCRdb used MiXCR to reprocess the 5' RACE reads, holding one entry per CDR3 protein. This table has 150,000 to 200,000 distinct CDR3 sequences, around 13% appearing once. Sequenced input: blood, either unsorted or a sorted T cell fraction (not recorded which). The receptors originated from a female donor with ankylosing spondylitis or in good health (not recorded which).

The chain combines TRBV27 with TRBJ1-1, with no clear D. The CDR3 covers 15 residues. CDR1 MNHEY and CDR2 SMNVEV come from the germline V gene (reference sequence). V was pared by 4 bases and J by 0 bases, with 12 bases between. This chain's CDR3 is CASSSYPFMNTEAFF. CDR3 nucleotides: TGTGCCAGCAGTTCATACCCCTTCATGAACACTGAAGCTTTCTTT.

Concerning this clonotype: A much larger clonotype is one base distant, so this may be a read error. The chain carries TRBV5-1 and TRBJ2-5; D not certain. V lost 0 bases and J lost 6, with 9 bases in between. Germline lookup yields CDR1 SGHRS and CDR2 YFSETQ. The CDR3 covers 13 residues. The CDR3 DNA sequence: TGCGCCAGCAGCTTGGAACCCCTCCAGACCCAGTACTTC. It specifies CASSLEPLQTQYF.

This clonotype has at least ten counts. The rearrangement joins TRBV19 to TRBJ1-2; D is uncertain. The CDR3 length is 14 residues. V dropped 7 bases and J dropped 4 bases, with 16 bases sitting between them. Germline assignment: CDR1 LNHDA and CDR2 SQIVND (reference sequence). Here the CDR3 DNA reads TGTGCCAGTACCCGTGATGCAAGGCTCTATGGCTACACCTTC. Protein sequence: CASTRDARLYGYTF.

This clonotype was seen only a few times. The chain couples TRBV4-1 to TRBJ1-3; D gene ambiguous. Germline V gene data show CDR1 as MGHRA and CDR2 as YSYEKL. The ends were cut back, 8 bases at V and 1 base at J, with 15 bases in the middle. CDR3 size: 15 residues. The CDR3 coding sequence is TGCGCCAGCCAACCGATCCGGAAATCTGGAAACACCATATATTTT. Amino acids: CASQPIRKSGNTIYF.

This clonotype was observed many times. The V gene is TRBV4-2, the J gene TRBJ1-1; 11 nucleotides line up with TRBD1. This CDR3 region has 18 residues. Germline lookup yields CDR1 LGHNA and CDR2 YNFKEQ. J gave up 5 bases and V 3 bases, and 14 bases lay outside the gene matches. CDR3 DNA: TGTGCCAGCAGCCAGAACATAGGACAGGGGGCTTCGCGGACTGAAGCTTTCTTT. This codes for CASSQNIGQGASRTEAFF.

This clonotype was counted ten times or more. The DNA for the CDR3 is TGCAGCGTTCGGGTGACAAGCGGGAATGAGCAGTTCTTC. This sequence encodes CSVRVTSGNEQFF. The chain is built from TRBV29-1 and TRBJ2-1; a possible D gene is TRBD2 (6 bases). Germline assignment: CDR1 SQVTM and CDR2 ANQGSEA. CDR3 length: 13 amino acids. V was shortened by 5 bases and J by 7 bases, with 15 bases between the two germline ends.

This clonotype was observed many times. V and J are TRBV3-1 and TRBJ2-2; D ambiguous. V was clipped by 2 bases and J by 7 bases, with 5 bases between them. Germline loops: CDR1 LGHDT, CDR2 YNNKEL (reference sequence). The CDR3 is 12 residues long. The DNA of the CDR3 is TGTGCCAGCAGCCAATGGGTCGGGGAGCTGTTTTTT. It encodes CASSQWVGELFF.

This clonotype was seen a handful of times. The chain combines TRBV20-1 with TRBJ1-5; 9 nucleotides match TRBD1. V was clipped by 6 bases and J by 0 bases; unmatched bases: 15. This CDR3 has 18 amino acids. The germline V gene encodes CDR1 DFQATT and CDR2 SNEGSKA (reference sequence). The CDR3 protein is CSAQTATGGLGSNQPQHF. The DNA for the CDR3 is TGCAGTGCCCAAACGGCGACAGGGGGGTTAGGTAGCAATCAGCCCCAGCATTTT.

This clonotype has a handful of counts. One end of the junction fails to match germline, which may point to a read error. The chain is built from TRBV20-1 and TRBJ2-2; 8 bases map to TRBD2. Germline V CDR1 and CDR2: DFQATT, SNEGSKA (reference sequence). The CDR3 is 16 amino acids. In nucleotides, the CDR3 is TGCTGTGCTAGAGATCAAACGGGAGGGGGCACCGGGGAGCTGTTTTTT. Amino acids: CCARDQTGGGTGELFF.

The table lists this clonotype with many counts. The CDR3 nucleotides are TGTGCCACCAGTGATTCGGGCCTAGGAAATGAGCAGTTCTTC. It specifies CATSDSGLGNEQFF. The V gene is TRBV24-1, the J gene TRBJ2-1; D is uncertain. Between the trimmed V and J ends, which lost 2 bases and 7 bases, there was a span of 11 bases. The germline CDR1 and CDR2 sequences are KGHDR and SFDVKD. CDR3 size: 14 residues.

The sample holds many counts of this clonotype. The chain is built from TRBV20-1 and TRBJ1-5; D not resolved. CDR1 DFQATT and CDR2 SNEGSKA come from the germline V gene (reference sequence). The V and J ends lost 4 bases and 2 bases respectively, with 12 bases between them. The CDR3 has 14 residues. Written as DNA, the CDR3 is TGCAGTGCTACGGACCCCGGGGGCAATCAGCCCCAGCATTTT. Its protein product is CSATDPGGNQPQHF.

This clonotype was found a few times. The V call is TRBV18, the J call TRBJ1-2; D is perhaps TRBD1 (6 bases). The germline gives CDR1 KGHSH, CDR2 LQKENI. This CDR3 spans 13 amino acids. The V and J ends lost 1 base and 9 bases respectively, with 12 bases between them. The CDR3 region has the DNA TGTGCCAGCTCACCACGGGGACACGAAAGCTACACCTTC. Protein product: CASSPRGHESYTF.

This clonotype was seen at least ten times. The chain joins TRBV4-3 to TRBJ2-2; D call uncertain. The V and J ends lost 2 bases and 5 bases respectively, with 9 bases between them. Germline V gene data show CDR1 as LGHNA and CDR2 as YSLEER. CDR3 length: 14 amino acids. The CDR3 protein is CASSQLLGTGELFF. The CDR3 coding sequence is TGCGCCAGCAGCCAATTACTGGGAACCGGGGAGCTGTTTTTT.

In its sample, this clonotype was seen many times. V usage is TRBV28 and J usage is TRBJ2-1; 11 nucleotides line up with TRBD2. Per germline, CDR1 MDHEN and CDR2 SYDVKM. Trimming took 1 base from V and 10 from J; bases not matched to a gene: 9. The CDR3 runs to 16 residues. Here the CDR3 reads CASSLFGTSGRLEQFF. As DNA, the CDR3 is TGTGCCAGCAGTTTATTCGGGACTAGCGGCCGACTCGAGCAGTTCTTC.